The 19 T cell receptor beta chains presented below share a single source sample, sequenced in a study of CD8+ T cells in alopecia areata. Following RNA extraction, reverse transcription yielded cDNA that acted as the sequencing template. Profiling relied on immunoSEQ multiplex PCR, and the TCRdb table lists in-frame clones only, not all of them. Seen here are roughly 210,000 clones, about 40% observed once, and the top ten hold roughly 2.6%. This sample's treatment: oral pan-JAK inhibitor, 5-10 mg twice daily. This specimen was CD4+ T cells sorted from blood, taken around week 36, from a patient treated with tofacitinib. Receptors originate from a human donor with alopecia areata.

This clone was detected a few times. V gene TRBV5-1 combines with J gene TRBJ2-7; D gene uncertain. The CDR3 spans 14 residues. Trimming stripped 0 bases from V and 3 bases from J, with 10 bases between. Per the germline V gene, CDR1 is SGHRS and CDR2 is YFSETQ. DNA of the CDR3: TGCGCCAGCAGCTTGGTAGTAGCAAACTACGAGCAGTACTTC. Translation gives CASSLVVANYEQYF.

The CDR3 loop reads CASSFRTDTQYF. In nucleotides, the CDR3 is TGTGCCAGCAGCTTTAGGACAGATACGCAGTATTTT. The V gene is TRBV5-4, the J gene TRBJ2-3; no clear D gene. The CDR3 is 12 residues long. In germline, CDR1 is SGHNT, CDR2 YYREEE (reference sequence). V lost 2 bases and J lost 3, with 4 bases in between.

The chain's CDR3 is CASGPGQGYEQYF. Here the CDR3 DNA reads TGTGCCAGCGGCCCGGGACAGGGGTACGAGCAGTACTTC. This chain joins TRBV27 and TRBJ2-7; 10 nucleotides line up with TRBD1. The CDR3 extends over 13 amino acids. Germline V gene sequence: CDR1 MNHEY, CDR2 SMNVEV (reference sequence). V lost 8 bases and J lost 4; bases outside the gene matches: 5.

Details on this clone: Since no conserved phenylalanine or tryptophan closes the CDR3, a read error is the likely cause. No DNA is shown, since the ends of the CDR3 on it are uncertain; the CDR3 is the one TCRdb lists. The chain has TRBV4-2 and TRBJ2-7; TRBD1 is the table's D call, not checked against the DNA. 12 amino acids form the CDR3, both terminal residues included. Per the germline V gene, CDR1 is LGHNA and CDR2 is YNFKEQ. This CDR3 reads CARRTGSGVLTI.

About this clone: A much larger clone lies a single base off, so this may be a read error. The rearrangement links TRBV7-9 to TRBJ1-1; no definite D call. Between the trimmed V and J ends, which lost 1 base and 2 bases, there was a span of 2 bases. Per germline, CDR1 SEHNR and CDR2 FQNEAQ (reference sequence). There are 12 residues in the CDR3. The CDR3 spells CASSLVNTEAFF. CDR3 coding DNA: TGTGCCAGCAGCTTAGTCAACACTGAAGCTTTCTTT.

CDR3 coding DNA: TGTGCCAGCAGCCGGGGTGGGGGAGTGGGGACCCAGTACTTC. Its translation: CASSRGGGVGTQYF. This rearrangement joins TRBV9 to TRBJ2-5, with D possibly called TRBD1 or TRBD2 (5 bases each). This CDR3 has 14 amino acids. In germline, CDR1 is SGDLS, CDR2 YYNGEE. V lost 4 bases to trimming and J lost 7 bases, with 17 bases between them.

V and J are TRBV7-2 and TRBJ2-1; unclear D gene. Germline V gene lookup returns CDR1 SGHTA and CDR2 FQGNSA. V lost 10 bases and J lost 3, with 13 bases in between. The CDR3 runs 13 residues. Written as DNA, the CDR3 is TGTGCCATCCCCAGACTGGTCTACAATGAGCAGTTCTTC. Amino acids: CAIPRLVYNEQFF.

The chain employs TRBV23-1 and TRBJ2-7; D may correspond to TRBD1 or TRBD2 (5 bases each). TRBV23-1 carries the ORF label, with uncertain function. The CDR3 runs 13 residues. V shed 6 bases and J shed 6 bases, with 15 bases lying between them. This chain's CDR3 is CASRDHGTSEQYF. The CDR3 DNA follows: TGCGCCAGCAGGGACCATGGGACCAGCGAGCAGTACTTC.

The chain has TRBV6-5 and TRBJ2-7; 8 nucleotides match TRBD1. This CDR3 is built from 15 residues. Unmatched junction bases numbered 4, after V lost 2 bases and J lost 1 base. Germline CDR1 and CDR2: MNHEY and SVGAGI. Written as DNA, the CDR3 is TGTGCCAGCAGTTACCGGACAGGGAGGTCCTACGAGCAGTACTTC. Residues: CASSYRTGRSYEQYF.

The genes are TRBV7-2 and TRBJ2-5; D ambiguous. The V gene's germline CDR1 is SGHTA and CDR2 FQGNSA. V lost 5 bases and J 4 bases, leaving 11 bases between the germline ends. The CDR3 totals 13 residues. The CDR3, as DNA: TGTGCCAGCAGCCTAACGAGCGCAGAGACCCAGTACTTC. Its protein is CASSLTSAETQYF. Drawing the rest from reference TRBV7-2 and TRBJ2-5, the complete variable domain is GAGVSQSPSNKVTEKGKDVELRCDPISGHTALYWYRQSLGQGLEFLIYFQGNSAPDKSGLPSDRFSAERTGGSVSTLTIQRTQQEDSAVYLCASSLTSAETQYFGPGTRLLVL.

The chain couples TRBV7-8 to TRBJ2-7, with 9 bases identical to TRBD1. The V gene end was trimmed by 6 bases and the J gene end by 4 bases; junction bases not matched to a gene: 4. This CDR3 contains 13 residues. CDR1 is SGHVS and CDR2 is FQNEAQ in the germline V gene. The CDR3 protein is CASSRDREYEQYF. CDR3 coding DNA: TGTGCCAGCAGTAGGGACAGGGAATACGAGCAGTACTTC.

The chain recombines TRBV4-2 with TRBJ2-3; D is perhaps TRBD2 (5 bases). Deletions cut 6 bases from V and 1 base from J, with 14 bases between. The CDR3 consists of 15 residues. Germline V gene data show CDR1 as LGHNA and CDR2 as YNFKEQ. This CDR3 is CASRASAAGTDTQYF. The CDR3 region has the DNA TGTGCCAGCAGGGCTTCGGCAGCGGGCACAGATACGCAGTATTTT.

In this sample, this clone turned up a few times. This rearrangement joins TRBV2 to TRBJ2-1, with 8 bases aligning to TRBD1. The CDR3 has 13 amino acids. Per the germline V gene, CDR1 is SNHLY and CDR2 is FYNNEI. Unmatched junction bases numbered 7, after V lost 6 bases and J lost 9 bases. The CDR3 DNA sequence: TGTGCCAGCAGCGTGGACAGGGTCAGTGAGCAGTTCTTC. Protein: CASSVDRVSEQFF.

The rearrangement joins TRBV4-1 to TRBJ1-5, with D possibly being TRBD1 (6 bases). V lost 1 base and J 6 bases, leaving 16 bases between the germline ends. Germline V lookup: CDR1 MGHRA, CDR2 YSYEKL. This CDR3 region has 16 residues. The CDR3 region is CASSQGYGQRAQPQHF. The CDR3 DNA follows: TGCGCCAGCAGCCAAGGATATGGACAGCGGGCTCAGCCCCAGCATTTT.

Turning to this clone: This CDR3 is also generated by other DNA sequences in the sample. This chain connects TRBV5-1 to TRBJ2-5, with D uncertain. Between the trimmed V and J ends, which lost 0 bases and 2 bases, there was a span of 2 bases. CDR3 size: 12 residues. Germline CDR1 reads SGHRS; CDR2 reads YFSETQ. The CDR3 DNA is TGCGCCAGCAGCTTGGGGCAAGAGACCCAGTACTTC. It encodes CASSLGQETQYF.

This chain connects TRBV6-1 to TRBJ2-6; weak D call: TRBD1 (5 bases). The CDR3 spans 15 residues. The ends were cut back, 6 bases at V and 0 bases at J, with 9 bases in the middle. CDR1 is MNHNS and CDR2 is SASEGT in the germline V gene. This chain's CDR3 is CASRGADSGANVLTF. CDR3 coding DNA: TGTGCCAGCAGAGGGGCAGACTCTGGGGCCAACGTCCTGACTTTC.

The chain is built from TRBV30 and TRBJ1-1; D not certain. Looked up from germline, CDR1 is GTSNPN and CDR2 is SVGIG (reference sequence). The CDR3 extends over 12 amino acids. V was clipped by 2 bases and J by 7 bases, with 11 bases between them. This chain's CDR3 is CAWSLSVVEAFF. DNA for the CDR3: TGTGCCTGGAGTCTCAGCGTGGTTGAAGCTTTCTTT.

The CDR3 reads CASSTYGQGATQPQHF. The CDR3 region has the DNA TGTGCCAGTAGTACCTACGGACAGGGGGCGACTCAGCCCCAGCATTTT. The V and J genes are TRBV19 and TRBJ1-5, with 11 bases matching TRBD1. Germline lookup yields CDR1 LNHDA and CDR2 SQIVND (reference sequence). After removal of 4 bases from V and 6 bases from J, the junction contained 8 bases not matched to a gene. The CDR3 totals 16 residues.

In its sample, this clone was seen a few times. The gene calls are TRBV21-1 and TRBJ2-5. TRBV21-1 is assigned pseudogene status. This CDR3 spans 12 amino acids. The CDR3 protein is CASSSRGETQYF. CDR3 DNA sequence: TGTGCCAGCAGCTCGAGGGGAGAGACCCAGTACTTC.